The rows below give T cell receptor beta chains drawn from one sample of a study of blood T cell repertoires in COVID-19. Sequencing used immunoSEQ multiplex PCR; TCRdb keeps in-frame clones, though not all of them. This table has about 110,000 clones, around 90% appearing once. The sample was peripheral blood. The receptors stem from a woman between 50 and 59 years old with acute or convalescent COVID-19. Each CDR3 is given with its conserved first and last residue. The D gene is left open where the match is weak. Not every row has a clone size; where given, it reads once, few, many or a size class.

j_call d_call v_call clone_size cdr3_length cdr3_aa cdr3_nt
TRBJ1-2 NA TRBV28 NA 11 CATHGGYGYTF TGTGCCACTCACGGGGGCTATGGCTACACCTTC
TRBJ1-5 NA TRBV23-1 NA 16 CASSQSDRNSNQPQHF TGCGCCAGCAGTCAATCGGACAGAAATAGCAATCAGCCCCAGCATTTT
TRBJ2-7 TRBD2 TRBV28 NA 16 CASSLTLSGVAYEQYF TGTGCCAGCAGTTTAACTCTTAGCGGGGTGGCCTACGAGCAGTACTTC
TRBJ2-7 TRBD2 TRBV7-2 NA 14 CASSTAGTSYEQYF TGTGCCAGCAGCACCGCCGGGACTAGCTACGAGCAGTACTTC
TRBJ2-7 TRBD2 TRBV6-1 few 15 CASSEAPTSVYEQYF TGTGCCAGCAGTGAAGCGCCGACTAGCGTCTACGAGCAGTACTTC
TRBJ1-1 NA TRBV6-5 NA 13 CASSRTPDTEAFF TGTGCCAGCAGTCGGACTCCTGACACTGAAGCTTTCTTT
TRBJ2-3 NA TRBV30 NA 14 CAWSVAGATGTQYF TGTGCCTGGAGTGTAGCAGGGGCTACTGGTACGCAGTATTTT
TRBJ1-3 TRBD1 TRBV29-1 NA 14 CSTTRGPGGNTIYF TGCAGCACCACCAGGGGGCCGGGAGGAAACACCATATATTTT
TRBJ2-7 TRBD1 TRBV2 NA 15 CASSEGQGANYEQYF TGTGCCAGCAGTGAGGGACAGGGGGCAAACTACGAGCAGTACTTC
TRBJ1-6 TRBD1 TRBV28 once 16 CASSPDRGQRSSPLHF TGTGCCAGCAGTCCCGACAGGGGGCAGCGAAGTTCACCCCTCCACTTT
TRBJ2-1 NA TRBV3-1/TRBV3-2 NA 17 CASSQDVPGAPYNEQFF TGTGCCAGCAGCCAAGATGTCCCGGGAGCACCCTACAATGAGCAGTTCTTC
TRBJ2-2 TRBD2 TRBV7-3 NA 16 CASSLLGRDRTGELFF TGTGCCAGCAGCTTACTGGGGAGGGATAGGACCGGGGAGCTGTTTTTT
TRBJ1-2 NA TRBV6-5 NA 13 CASTPRRGNGYTF TGTGCCAGCACCCCCCGCAGGGGAAATGGCTACACCTTC
TRBJ2-7 TRBD2 TRBV29-1 once 15 CSVGDSGRVLDEQYF TGCAGCGTTGGGGATAGCGGGAGAGTTCTGGACGAGCAGTACTTC
TRBJ1-2 NA TRBV12-3/TRBV12-4 NA 13 CASSFRAGDGYTF TGTGCCAGCAGTTTTCGGGCAGGGGATGGCTACACCTTC
TRBJ2-7 NA TRBV9 NA 14 CASSETRDIDEQYF TGTGCCAGCAGCGAGACCCGGGACATCGACGAGCAGTACTTC
TRBJ2-7 TRBD1 TRBV5-4 NA 14 CASSLADRPYEQYF TGTGCCAGCAGCTTGGCGGACAGGCCCTACGAGCAGTACTTC
TRBJ2-1 TRBD2 TRBV6-5 NA 15 CASSLSGRRYNEQFF TGTGCCAGCAGTCTAAGCGGGAGGCGGTACAATGAGCAGTTCTTC